This T cell receptor beta chain was observed in a study of T cells in tumors after PD-1 blockade. For the study at large: No patient had prior checkpoint blockade, systemic immunosuppression, or radiotherapy within 4 weeks. Daily vismodegib 150 mg continued in a subset of anti-PD-1-treated patients. Findings and limits, study-wide: Some novel exhausted tumor clones appeared in pre-treatment blood, suggesting peripheral recruitment.

Measured with immunoSEQ multiplex PCR; TCRdb has only the in-frame clones, and not every one. The sample lists approximately 47,000 clones, 65% to 85% occurring once. In regard to this clone: The antigen remains undetermined.

Sequences were derived from PBMCs, sampled before anti-PD-1 therapy. The receptor comes from a human donor with advanced basal cell or squamous cell carcinoma (not recorded which).

CDR3 bases: TGTGCCACCAGTGATTTCACGGGCCAGAATCGGGAAAGCTCCTACAATGAGCAGTTCTTC. This codes for CATSDFTGQNRESSYNEQFF. The J gene is TRBJ2-1, the V gene TRBV24-1; D is perhaps TRBD2 (5 bases). The CDR3 extends over 20 amino acids. Germline loops: CDR1 KGHDR, CDR2 SFDVKD. V was clipped by 1 base and J by 0 bases, with 21 bases between them.